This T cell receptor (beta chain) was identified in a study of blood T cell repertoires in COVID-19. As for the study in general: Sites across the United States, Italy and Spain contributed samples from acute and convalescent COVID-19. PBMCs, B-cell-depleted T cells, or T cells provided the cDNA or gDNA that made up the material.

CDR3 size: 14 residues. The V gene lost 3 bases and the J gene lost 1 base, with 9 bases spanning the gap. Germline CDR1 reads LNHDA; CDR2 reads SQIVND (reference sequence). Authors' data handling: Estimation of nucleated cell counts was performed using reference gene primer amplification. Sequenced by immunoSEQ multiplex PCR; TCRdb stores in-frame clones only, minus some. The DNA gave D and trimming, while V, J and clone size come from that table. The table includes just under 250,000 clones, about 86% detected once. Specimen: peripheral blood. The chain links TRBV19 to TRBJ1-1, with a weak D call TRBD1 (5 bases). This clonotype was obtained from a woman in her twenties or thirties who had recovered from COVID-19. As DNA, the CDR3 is TGTGCCAGTAGTATCACAGGCCCGAACACTGAAGCTTTCTTT. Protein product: CASSITGPNTEAFF.